These 16 T cell receptor beta chains came from one sample sequenced in a study of early T cells in non-severe SARS-CoV-2 infection. TCRdb used MiXCR to reprocess the 5' RACE reads, holding one entry per CDR3 protein. The profile shows roughly 50,000 distinct CDR3 sequences, 8% to 10% of them singletons. The sample comprised whole blood. The origin of the receptors is an adult who was a healthcare worker with PCR-confirmed SARS-CoV-2 infection or an uninfected control (not recorded which).

The chain recombines TRBV29-1 with TRBJ1-1, with a possible D match to TRBD1 (5 bases). The germline gives CDR1 SQVTM, CDR2 ANQGSEA. The CDR3 is 13 amino acids. Between the trimmed V and J ends, which lost 7 bases and 0 bases, there was a span of 12 bases. CDR3 nucleotide sequence: TGCAGCGCTGGGGACGTTCTGAACACTGAAGCTTTCTTT. It encodes CSAGDVLNTEAFF.

The chain recombines TRBV5-1 with TRBJ2-4, with 7 bases aligning to TRBD2. The CDR3 sequence is 15 residues long. After removal of 3 bases from V and 9 bases from J, the junction contained 12 bases not matched to a gene. Germline V lookup: CDR1 SGHRS, CDR2 YFSETQ. CDR3 coding DNA: TGCGCCAGCAGCTCCGATCCCAATAGCGGGTTCATTCAGTACTTC. Translating gives CASSSDPNSGFIQYF.

A few counts support this clonotype. The rearrangement links TRBV27 to TRBJ2-2; TRBD2 matches 13 bases. CDR1 MNHEY and CDR2 SMNVEV come from the germline V gene (reference sequence). The length of the CDR3 is 15 residues. Trimming removed 3 bases from V and 8 bases from J; junction bases left unmatched: 3. Written as DNA, the CDR3 is TGTGCCAGCAGTTTCCCGACTAGCGGGAGGGGGGAGCTGTTTTTT. It specifies CASSFPTSGRGELFF.

This clonotype was counted ten times or more. This chain joins TRBV7-6 and TRBJ2-3, with 8 nucleotides matching TRBD2. Germline V gives CDR1 SGHVS, CDR2 FNYEAQ. The V gene end was trimmed by 3 bases and the J gene end by 3 bases; junction bases not matched to a gene: 2. This CDR3 has 14 amino acids. DNA of the CDR3: TGTGCCAGCAGCTTCAGCGGGAGTACAGATACGCAGTATTTT. Translating it yields CASSFSGSTDTQYF.

This clonotype occurred many times. DNA for the CDR3: TGTGCCAGCAGCCCGGAGGATAGACTAGGCTCCACAGATACGCAGTATTTT. Translation gives CASSPEDRLGSTDTQYF. This chain links TRBV7-3 with TRBJ2-3, with D tentatively TRBD2 (6 bases). In germline, CDR1 is SGHTA, CDR2 FQGTGA. V lost 5 bases and J 2 bases, leaving 20 bases between the germline ends. This CDR3 contains 17 residues. The entire variable domain, with the rest obtained from reference TRBV7-3 and TRBJ2-3, is as follows: GAGVSQTPSNKVTEKGKYVELRCDPISGHTALYWYRQSLGQGPEFLIYFQGTGAADDSGLPNDRFFAVRPEGSVSTLKIQRTERGDSAVYLCASSPEDRLGSTDTQYFGPGTRLTVL.

This clonotype was counted between two and nine times. The chain has TRBV28 and TRBJ1-5; D remains unclear. V gave up 5 bases and J gave up 4 bases, with 15 bases separating them. Germline V gives CDR1 MDHEN, CDR2 SYDVKM. The CDR3 loop spans 15 amino acids. The CDR3 DNA sequence: TGTGCCAGCAGTACCTTTCGGGGTAGAAATCAGCCCCAGCATTTT. Amino acids: CASSTFRGRNQPQHF.

This clonotype was recorded a few times. The J gene is TRBJ2-5, the V gene TRBV9; 8 nucleotides align to TRBD2. Germline V gene data show CDR1 as SGDLS and CDR2 as YYNGEE. With 0 bases clipped from V and 4 bases from J, the junction kept 5 bases outside the gene matches. The CDR3 sequence is 15 residues long. The CDR3: CASSVGREGLETQYF. The CDR3 DNA sequence: TGTGCCAGCAGCGTAGGTCGGGAGGGCTTAGAGACCCAGTACTTC.

This clonotype was observed many times. The CDR3 nucleotides are TGTGCCAGCAGTTATGGCGTAGGCACTGAAGCTTTCTTT. Encoded protein: CASSYGVGTEAFF. This chain connects TRBV12-3 or TRBV12-4 to TRBJ1-1; D is unresolved. V was clipped by 4 bases and J by 4 bases, with 10 bases between them. The length of the CDR3 is 13 residues.

The sample holds a few counts of this clonotype. The chain couples TRBV2 to TRBJ1-1, with 7 bases that match TRBD1. From germline, CDR1 is SNHLY and CDR2 FYNNEI. V lost 3 bases, J lost 4 bases, and 2 bases stayed unmatched. The CDR3 sequence is 13 residues long. CDR3 residues: CASSETGSTEAFF. The CDR3 coding sequence is TGTGCCAGCAGTGAGACAGGGAGCACTGAAGCTTTCTTT. Full variable domain (missing parts from reference TRBV2 and TRBJ1-1): EPEVTQTPSHQVTQMGQEVILRCVPISNHLYFYWYRQILGQKVEFLVSFYNNEISEKSEIFDDQFSVERPDGSNFTLKIRSTKLEDSAMYFCASSETGSTEAFFGQGTRLTVV.

This clonotype has at least ten counts. The chain couples TRBV6-6 to TRBJ1-5; the D is unclear. The CDR3 has 14 amino acids. The germline V gene encodes CDR1 MNHNY and CDR2 SVGAGI (reference sequence). V was clipped by 2 bases and J by 4 bases, with 9 bases between them. The CDR3 nucleotides are TGTGCCAGCAGTTACCCCGGAACAAATCAGCCCCAGCATTTT. Translated: CASSYPGTNQPQHF.

For this clonotype: A read error may produce the germline difference seen at one junction end. The genes are TRBV12-3 or TRBV12-4 and TRBJ2-7; 12 bases fit TRBD2. The length of the CDR3 is 13 residues. The CDR3: CASSLSQGTSGSF. Written as DNA, the CDR3 is TGTGCCAGCAGTTTATCTCAGGGGACTAGCGGGTCCTTC.

The chain combines TRBV12-3 or TRBV12-4 with TRBJ1-5; maybe TRBD1 (5 bases). This CDR3 is 13 amino acids long. Trimming shortened V by 5 bases and J by 5 bases, and 10 bases separated the two germline ends. The CDR3 sequence is CASSVQEYQPQHF. In nucleotides, the CDR3 is TGTGCCAGCAGTGTACAGGAGTATCAGCCCCAGCATTTT.

The CDR3 DNA reads TGTGCCAGCAGCGTAGCACAGGGGGCGGAGACCCAGTACTTC. The encoded protein is CASSVAQGAETQYF. This rearrangement joins TRBV9 to TRBJ2-5, with 9 bases lining up with TRBD1. V shed 0 bases and J 5 bases; nucleotides not matched to a gene: 2. CDR1 is SGDLS, CDR2 YYNGEE, per germline. CDR3 length: 14 amino acids.

This clonotype was counted ten times or more. The chain couples TRBV18 to TRBJ2-3, with D possibly being TRBD1 or TRBD2 (5 bases each). The CDR3 has 15 amino acids. Trimming pared 3 bases from V and 3 bases from J, leaving 13 bases between. The germline gives CDR1 KGHSH, CDR2 LQKENI. CDR3 coding DNA: TGTGCCAGCTCACCTAGCCGGGACCAGACAGATACGCAGTATTTT. This sequence encodes CASSPSRDQTDTQYF.

This clonotype was seen repeatedly, ten times or more. The J gene is TRBJ2-3, the V gene TRBV7-2; D unresolved. V gave up 5 bases and J gave up 9 bases, with 9 bases separating them. Germline values: CDR1 SGHTA, CDR2 FQGNSA. CDR3 length: 11 amino acids. CDR3 DNA sequence: TGTGCCAGCAGCCCCGCGTGGACGCAGTATTTT. Its protein is CASSPAWTQYF.

This clonotype was counted a few times. The V gene is TRBV7-2, the J gene TRBJ2-1, with 12 bases aligning to TRBD2. V lost 3 bases to trimming and J lost 4 bases; unmatched junction nucleotides: 10. Germline CDR1 is SGHTA and CDR2 is FQGNSA. The CDR3 is 18 amino acids. CDR3 DNA: TGTGCCAGCAGCTTCCGTCGCCCTAGCGGGAGGGGATACAATGAGCAGTTCTTC. Encoded protein: CASSFRRPSGRGYNEQFF.